The 14 T cell receptor beta chains in this list originate from one sample, sequenced in a study of blood T cells in healthy people across ages. For the second PCR, which ran for about 7 to 11 cycles, a sample-barcoded 5' primer and a J-beta primer mix were used. TCRdb ran MiXCR on the 5' RACE reads and lists one entry per CDR3 protein. This table has over 750,000 distinct CDR3 sequences, 25% appearing once. These same data were also listed under a study on T cells of mothers and their children.

Sequences were obtained from blood. These receptors all stem from a boy between 10 and 17 years old in good health.

This clonotype was detected a few times. The chain employs TRBV10-3 and TRBJ1-5, with 10 bases aligning to TRBD1. In germline, CDR1 is ENHRY, CDR2 SYGVKD. The CDR3 runs 15 residues. V dropped 6 bases and J dropped 7; count of bases not matched to a gene: 9. CDR3 protein: CAISPGQGTRQPQHF. The DNA for the CDR3 is TGTGCCATCAGCCCGGGACAGGGGACGAGGCAGCCCCAGCATTTT.

This clonotype turned up a few times. The chain links TRBV7-9 to TRBJ1-4; D is possibly TRBD1 (6 bases). CDR3 length: 15 residues. CDR1 SEHNR and CDR2 FQNEAQ come from the germline V gene (reference sequence). V was trimmed by 4 bases and J by 6 bases, leaving 15 bases between them. Here the CDR3 reads CASSYTGRFDEKLFF. DNA for the CDR3: TGTGCCAGCAGCTATACAGGGCGGTTTGATGAAAAACTGTTTTTT.

The CDR3 protein is CASGPQPPDSRNEQFF. The DNA for the CDR3 is TGTGCCAGCGGCCCCCAACCCCCAGACTCGAGGAATGAGCAGTTCTTC. V gene TRBV12-3 or TRBV12-4 combines with J gene TRBJ2-1; D not resolved. The V end was cut by 8 bases, the J end by 7 bases, with 24 bases between. This CDR3 spans 16 amino acids.

CDR3 coding DNA: TGTGCCAGCAGCCCCCCAGGGGGCGAAAGCATCGGGGAGCTGTTTTTT. The encoded protein is CASSPPGGESIGELFF. V and J are TRBV9 and TRBJ2-2; TRBD1 aligns across 8 bases. The CDR3 runs 16 residues. Germline CDR1 SGDLS, CDR2 YYNGEE. The ends lost 4 bases at V and 7 bases at J; junction bases unmatched: 12.

CDR3 sequence: CASSPHTSGSSYEQYF. The DNA for the CDR3 is TGTGCCAGCAGCCCCCACACTAGCGGGTCTTCCTACGAGCAGTACTTC. This rearrangement joins TRBV11-3 to TRBJ2-7; 9 positions match TRBD2. The V gene's germline CDR1 is SGHNT and CDR2 YENEEA. The CDR3 has 16 residues. Unmatched junction bases numbered 9, after V lost 5 bases and J lost 1 base.

The chain employs TRBV20-1 and TRBJ2-1, with TRBD2 identical over 10 bases. Trimming cost V 0 bases and J 3 bases; bases outside gene matches: 5. CDR1 DFQATT and CDR2 SNEGSKA come from the germline V gene (reference sequence). CDR3 size: 16 residues. The CDR3 protein is CSARDLAGVGYNEQFF. DNA for the CDR3: TGCAGTGCTAGAGACCTAGCGGGAGTAGGCTACAATGAGCAGTTCTTC.

The chain is built from TRBV20-1 and TRBJ2-5; TRBD2 agrees at 11 bases. Trimming took 5 bases from V and 1 from J; bases not matched to a gene: 6. CDR1 and CDR2 from the germline V gene are DFQATT and SNEGSKA (reference sequence). This CDR3 region has 15 residues. CDR3 DNA: TGCAGTGCTCCACCTAGCGGGGGGATCCAAGAGACCCAGTACTTC. This encodes CSAPPSGGIQETQYF.

This chain connects TRBV4-1 to TRBJ2-7; no definite D call. Looked up from germline, CDR1 is MGHRA and CDR2 is YSYEKL. V was pared by 0 bases and J by 5 bases, with 14 bases between. The CDR3 loop spans 15 amino acids. The DNA for the CDR3 is TGCGCCAGCAGCCAAGATAAAGGGCTTAACGACGAGCAGTACTTC. Translating gives CASSQDKGLNDEQYF.

The V gene is TRBV3-1, the J gene TRBJ1-2, with D unclear. This CDR3 comprises 11 residues. From germline, CDR1 is LGHDT and CDR2 YNNKEL (reference sequence). Between the trimmed V and J ends, which lost 4 bases and 7 bases, there was a span of 7 bases. The CDR3 sequence: CASSRVGGYTF. The CDR3 bases are TGTGCCAGCAGCCGCGTCGGTGGCTACACCTTC.

The V and J genes are TRBV5-5 and TRBJ2-7; unclear D gene. The CDR3 is 14 residues long. Germline loops: CDR1 SGHKS, CDR2 YYEKEE (reference sequence). Trimming left V 2 bases short and J 4 bases short, with 13 bases between. The DNA for the CDR3 is TGTGCCAGCAGCTTCTCCGGCAAACCTTACGAGCAGTACTTC. Translating it yields CASSFSGKPYEQYF.

This clonotype was picked up a small number of times. The V gene is TRBV29-1, the J gene TRBJ2-1; D may be TRBD1 (5 bases). Trimming left V 4 bases short and J 1 base short, with 8 bases between. CDR3 length: 13 residues. Germline CDR1 SQVTM, CDR2 ANQGSEA. This chain's CDR3 is CSVVPGSYNEQFF. The CDR3, as DNA: TGCAGCGTTGTGCCAGGGTCCTACAATGAGCAGTTCTTC.

This clonotype has just a few counts. The chain has TRBV29-1 and TRBJ2-5; tentatively, D is TRBD2 (6 bases). The end of the DNA is better explained by TRBJ2-7, so the J call may be wrong. The V gene's germline CDR1 is SQVTM and CDR2 ANQGSEA. CDR3 length: 13 amino acids. Here the CDR3 DNA reads TGCAGCGTTGAAGAGTCAGGGAGGTACGAGCAGTACTTC. It encodes CSVEESGRYEQYF.

The chain employs TRBV29-1 and TRBJ2-1, with TRBD2 matching 12 bases. Germline V gene sequence: CDR1 SQVTM, CDR2 ANQGSEA. The CDR3 totals 18 residues. After removal of 3 bases from V and 0 bases from J, the junction contained 9 bases not matched to a gene. In DNA form, the CDR3 reads TGCAGCGTTGAGCCCCGGACTAGCGGGAATGGCTCCTACAATGAGCAGTTCTTC. It yields the protein CSVEPRTSGNGSYNEQFF.

This clonotype was seen a handful of times. The gene calls are TRBV6-2 or TRBV6-3 and TRBJ2-2, with 7 positions matching TRBD2. The CDR3 runs to 12 residues. With V trimmed by 7 bases and J by 6 bases, 2 bases remained unmatched. Germline assignment: CDR1 MNHEY and CDR2 SVGEGT. CDR3 DNA: TGTGCCAGCACCGGGAGGCCCGGGGAGCTGTTTTTT. It translates to CASTGRPGELFF.